This T cell receptor (beta chain) is drawn from a study of siplizumab effects on memory and regulatory T cells. Data came from immunoSEQ multiplex PCR; TCRdb stores just in-frame clones and leaves some out. Among 50,000 or so clones listed, over 75% were seen once. Germline assignment: CDR1 MGHRA and CDR2 YSYEKL. The CDR3 covers 13 residues. The V end was cut by 0 bases, the J end by 7 bases, with 7 bases between. This clone was found a few times. This chain uses TRBV4-1 with TRBJ1-5; no reliable D call. The receptor was isolated from a human donor in good health. The sequenced material came from naive CD8+ T cells sorted from blood. CDR3 amino acids: CASSQETRQPQHF. In DNA, the CDR3 is TGCGCCAGCAGCCAAGAAACAAGGCAGCCCCAGCATTTT.